The 12 T cell receptor beta chains given below trace back to one sample, sequenced in a study of vaccination and CD4 T cells after COVID-19. The assay that was used to sequence DNA from cultured CD4+ T cells was the Oncomine TCR Beta short-read assay. TCRdb reanalysed the PCR reads using MiXCR and keeps one entry per CDR3 protein. The table lists over 8,500 distinct CDR3 sequences, less than 70% of them singletons. Specified treatment: roughly 10-day PBMC culture with coronavirus spike peptide pools or control peptides (ViraFEST assay). The antigens of these receptors remain unknown. The sample consisted of CD4+ T cells from blood, cultured in vitro. The receptors here all came from a human donor who had recovered from COVID-19.

This clonotype showed up just a few times. The chain employs TRBV15 and TRBJ1-6; D uncertain. V gave up 6 bases and J gave up 2 bases, with 14 bases separating them. This CDR3 is built from 16 residues. CDR1 LNHNV and CDR2 YYDKDF come from the germline V gene (reference sequence). The chain's CDR3 is CATSKDYSPYNSPLHF. CDR3 sequence (DNA): TGTGCCACCAGTAAGGATTACAGTCCCTATAATTCACCCCTCCACTTT.

This chain links TRBV6-5 with TRBJ1-1; D remains unclear. The CDR3 runs 14 residues. V was clipped by 2 bases and J by 5 bases, with 12 bases between them. CDR1 is MNHEY and CDR2 is SVGAGI in the germline V gene. The CDR3 here is CASSYRVGGTEAFF. The CDR3 coding sequence is TGTGCCAGCAGTTACAGGGTAGGTGGGACTGAAGCTTTCTTT.

The rearrangement links TRBV28 to TRBJ1-1; D might be TRBD1 (6 bases). Germline lookup yields CDR1 MDHEN and CDR2 SYDVKM. Trimming removed 6 bases at V and 2 bases at J, with 13 bases between. This CDR3 is 14 amino acids long. In nucleotides, the CDR3 is TGTGCCAGCAGACCTGGACAGCCTAACACTGAAGCTTTCTTT. It encodes CASRPGQPNTEAFF.

By share, this clonotype ranks as hyperexpanded. The gene calls are TRBV7-2 and TRBJ2-7; 8 bases agree with TRBD1. Germline CDR1 is SGHTA and CDR2 is FQGNSA. V trimming: 3 bases; J trimming: 3 bases; junction bases outside the gene matches: 1. The CDR3 runs 13 residues. This CDR3 reads CASSFGQGYEQYF. The DNA of the CDR3 is TGTGCCAGCAGCTTCGGACAGGGCTACGAGCAGTACTTC.

The rearrangement links TRBV20-1 to TRBJ1-1; weak D call: TRBD1 (5 bases). V was pared by 7 bases and J by 10 bases, with 19 bases between. The CDR3 is 12 residues long. In germline, CDR1 is DFQATT, CDR2 SNEGSKA (reference sequence). The chain's CDR3 is CSVYGTPAGAFF. The DNA of the CDR3 is TGCAGTGTTTACGGGACCCCAGCGGGAGCTTTCTTT.

The gene calls are TRBV27 and TRBJ2-7, with TRBD2 matching over 15 bases. The CDR3 totals 14 residues. Unmatched junction bases numbered 0, after V lost 2 bases and J lost 7 bases. Germline CDR1 and CDR2: MNHEY and SMNVEV (reference sequence). DNA for the CDR3: TGTGCCAGCAGTTTAGGACTAGCGGGAGGGGAGCAGTACTTC. Protein sequence: CASSLGLAGGEQYF.

This rearrangement joins TRBV6-1 to TRBJ1-2; D gene uncertain. Germline CDR1 reads MNHNS; CDR2 reads SASEGT. V was shortened by 6 bases and J by 4 bases, with 12 bases between the two germline ends. The CDR3 spans 13 residues. The DNA for the CDR3 is TGTGCCAGCAGCCTCATGGACTCCTATGGCTACACCTTC. Encoded protein: CASSLMDSYGYTF.

The chain carries TRBV7-2 and TRBJ1-1; D ambiguous. The CDR3 runs to 14 residues. V gave up 2 bases and J gave up 0 bases, with 7 bases separating them. Germline CDR1 SGHTA, CDR2 FQGNSA. The CDR3 loop is CASSLQNLNTEAFF. For the CDR3, the DNA is TGTGCCAGCAGCTTACAGAACCTGAACACTGAAGCTTTCTTT.

This clonotype was observed a few times. This chain joins TRBV15 and TRBJ2-5; perhaps TRBD1 as D (6 bases). This CDR3 is built from 16 residues. The germline V and J ends were trimmed by 0 bases and 5 bases, with 16 bases remaining between them. Germline V gene data show CDR1 as LNHNV and CDR2 as YYDKDF (reference sequence). The CDR3 is CATSRDRGSSRETQYF. CDR3 in DNA: TGTGCCACCAGCAGAGACAGGGGATCAAGTCGGGAGACCCAGTACTTC. Full variable domain (missing parts from reference TRBV15 and TRBJ2-5): DAMVIQNPRYQVTQFGKPVTLSCSQTLNHNVMYWYQQKSSQAPKLLFHYYDKDFNNEADTPDNFQSRRPNTSFCFLDIRSPGLGDTAMYLCATSRDRGSSRETQYFGPGTRLLVL.

V usage is TRBV20-1 and J usage is TRBJ1-1; D perhaps matches TRBD1 (5 bases). Germline V lookup: CDR1 DFQATT, CDR2 SNEGSKA (reference sequence). V lost 3 bases to trimming and J lost 9 bases, with 8 bases between them. The CDR3 runs to 10 residues. CDR3 sequence: CSARGQKAFF. In nucleotides, the CDR3 is TGCAGTGCTAGGGGGCAGAAAGCTTTCTTT.

The chain combines TRBV7-2 with TRBJ2-5, with 10 nucleotides matching TRBD1. This CDR3 contains 14 residues. V shed 5 bases and J 5 bases; nucleotides not matched to a gene: 5. CDR1 is SGHTA and CDR2 is FQGNSA in the germline V gene. The CDR3 DNA sequence: TGTGCCAGCAGCCCCGGGACAGGGGTGGAGACCCAGTACTTC. Its translation is CASSPGTGVETQYF.

This chain joins TRBV28 and TRBJ1-2; perhaps TRBD1 as D (6 bases). The V gene lost 5 bases and the J gene lost 6 bases, with 16 bases spanning the gap. CDR1 is MDHEN and CDR2 is SYDVKM in the germline V gene. The CDR3 spans 14 residues. CDR3 DNA: TGTGCCAGCAGTCCAGAGATCTGGGGGCATGGCTACACCTTC. Translating it yields CASSPEIWGHGYTF.